This is a list of T cell receptor beta chains from one sample in a study of beta chain features in type 1 diabetes. Sequenced by immunoSEQ multiplex PCR; TCRdb stores in-frame clones only, minus some. The sample has approximately 43,000 clones, approximately 61% seen once; the top ten hold around 1.8%. Sequencing was carried out using Tregs from blood. These receptors were collected from a man aged 25-45 years with type 1 diabetes. Some clones in this sample may be carry-over from other donors' samples. The CDR3 runs from the conserved cysteine through the conserved F or W. Fields, in order: clone size, V gene, D gene, J gene, CDR3 DNA, CDR3 protein. D genes are given only for firm matches. Clone size, where shown, is once, few, many, or a class for clones that have expanded.

NA	TRBV15	NA	TRBJ1-1	TGTGCCACCAGCCGGAGGTCTGAAGCTTTCTTT	CATSRRSEAFF
NA	TRBV30	NA	TRBJ1-2	TGTGCCTCACAACGGGGGGCCCCGGGCTACACCTTC	CASQRGAPGYTF
once	TRBV16	TRBD1	TRBJ2-7	TGTGCCAGCAGCCTACGACAGGGCGCCTACGAGCAGTACTTC	CASSLRQGAYEQYF
NA	TRBV7-8	NA	TRBJ2-4	TGTGCCAGCAGCTTAGGGGGGGACATTCAGTACTTC	CASSLGGDIQYF
NA	TRBV5-1	NA	TRBJ1-1	TGCGCCAGCAGCTTGGGAGCGAACACTGAAGCTTTCTTT	CASSLGANTEAFF
NA	TRBV6-6	NA	TRBJ1-1	TGTGCCAGCAACAGGGTTTCATCGAACACTGAAGCTTTCTTT	CASNRVSSNTEAFF
NA	TRBV28	NA	TRBJ1-6	TGTGCCAGCAGTACCCGGTATGGGAGGAGGGAAGGATCCTATAATTCACCCCTCCACTTT	CASSTRYGRREGSYNSPLHF
NA	TRBV7-9	NA	TRBJ1-1	TGTGCCAGCAGCTTACCATCCAACACTGAAGCTTTCTTT	CASSLPSNTEAFF
few	TRBV18	NA	TRBJ2-5	TGTGCCAGCTCACCATATTCGGATGCTTCATCGGGGGAGCAGTACTTC	CASSPYSDASSGEQYF
few	TRBV19	NA	TRBJ1-5	TGTGCCAGTAGTTATTCTCTCCGGGATCCCCAGCATTTT	CASSYSLRDPQHF
NA	TRBV5-6	NA	TRBJ1-1	TGTGCCAGCAGCTTGCAACGTGGGACTTTCCCCTTATCTAGCGCTGAAGCTTTCTTT	CASSLQRGTFPLSSAEAFF
NA	TRBV7-6	NA	TRBJ1-4	TGTGCCAGCAGCTCAAGCCAGAGGGGGATTACAACTAATGAAAAACTGTTTTTT	CASSSSQRGITTNEKLFF
NA	TRBV30	TRBD2	TRBJ2-3	TGTGCCTGGGGAGCGGGAGGTTTCACAGATACGCAGTATTTT	CAWGAGGFTDTQYF
NA	TRBV10-3	NA	TRBJ1-6	TGTGCCATCAGGGGGGCAGCGATTAATTCACCCCTCCACTTT	CAIRGAAINSPLHF
NA	TRBV19	NA	TRBJ2-5	TGTGCCAGTAGTTCCCTAGTGGTAGAGACCCAGTACTTC	CASSSLVVETQYF
NA	TRBV9	TRBD2	TRBJ2-3	TGTGCCAGCAGCGTAGGAGCGGGGGATAGCACAGATACGCAGTATTTT	CASSVGAGDSTDTQYF
NA	TRBV5-1	TRBD1	TRBJ1-2	TGCGCCAGCAGCGCCGAGCCGGGACAGGGGGCTGAGAACTATGGCTACACCTTC	CASSAEPGQGAENYGYTF
once	TRBV7-9	TRBD1	TRBJ2-3	TGTGCCAGCAGGGGACAGGGGACGGATACGCAGTATTTT	CASRGQGTDTQYF
NA	TRBV6-5	NA	TRBJ2-3	TGTGCCAGCAGTCCTAATGGAGATACGCAGTATTTT	CASSPNGDTQYF
NA	TRBV7-2	NA	TRBJ1-3	TGTGCCAGCGCCTTGACGGGGACAAATTTAGGAAACACCATATATTTT	CASALTGTNLGNTIYF
NA	TRBV6-1	NA	TRBJ1-3	TGTGCCAGCAGTGAACCAAGGACAGCCACCAGCTCTGGAAACACCATATATTTT	CASSEPRTATSSGNTIYF
NA	TRBV6-5	NA	TRBJ1-5	TGTGCCAGCAGCATCGACAGGCCTCGAGGTCAGCCCCAGCATTTT	CASSIDRPRGQPQHF
few	TRBV19	TRBD1	TRBJ1-2	TGTGCCAGTAGTATAAGGGGGACAGCGGATGGCTACACCTTC	CASSIRGTADGYTF
once	TRBV9	NA	TRBJ2-3	TGTGCCAGCAGCGTAGGAGAGGGCCGCACAGATACGCAGTATTTT	CASSVGEGRTDTQYF
NA	TRBV1	NA	TRBJ1-2	TGCACCAGCAGCCGACTCCGGGACAGCGGCTACACCTTC	CTSSRLRDSGYTF
NA	TRBV18	TRBD1	TRBJ2-5	TGTGCCAGCTCATTACGACAGGGTTCAGAGACCCAGTACTTC	CASSLRQGSETQYF
few	TRBV18	TRBD2	TRBJ2-1	TGTGCCAGCTCACATAACGGGGGGGACAATGAGCAGTTCTTC	CASSHNGGDNEQFF
once	TRBV25-1	NA	TRBJ2-7	TGTGCATCGTGGGGCGCGTCCTACGAGCAGTACTTC	CASWGASYEQYF
NA	TRBV2	NA	TRBJ1-2	TGTGCCAGCAGTGAACAGGGCCGGGGCTACACCTTC	CASSEQGRGYTF
NA	TRBV7-2	NA	TRBJ1-2	TGTGCCAGCAGCTTAGGTGCGGGTACTAACTATGGCTACACCTTC	CASSLGAGTNYGYTF
NA	TRBV10-3	TRBD1	TRBJ2-1	TGTGCCACGGTTCGGACAGGGGGAGTCCGGCGGCCCTACAATGAGCAGTTCTTC	CATVRTGGVRRPYNEQFF
few	TRBV4-1	NA	TRBJ1-2	TGCGCCAGCAGCCAACCGACAGTTTTCTATGGCTACACCTTC	CASSQPTVFYGYTF
NA	TRBV18	TRBD1	TRBJ1-4	TGTGCCAGCTCGAACCGGGACAGAGGCGAAAAACTGTTTTTT	CASSNRDRGEKLFF
few	TRBV18	NA	TRBJ1-1	TGTGCCAGCTCCTCGACCGCGCGGGCTTTCTTT	CASSSTARAFF
once	TRBV6-6	NA	TRBJ1-2	TGTGCCAGCGGAGCCGTCTATGGCTACACCTTC	CASGAVYGYTF
NA	TRBV5-1	NA	TRBJ2-1	TGCGCCAGCAGCTTGGCCCCTGTGGGGCTTAACAATGAGCAGTTCTTC	CASSLAPVGLNNEQFF
NA	TRBV6-1	TRBD2	TRBJ2-2	TGTGCCAGCAGGAGCGGGGCCCTCAACACCGGGGAGCTGTTTTTT	CASRSGALNTGELFF
medium-sized	TRBV7-9	NA	TRBJ1-6	TGTGCCAGCAGTCGACACATGAGCTCCTATAATTCACCCCTCCACTTT	CASSRHMSSYNSPLHF
NA	TRBV20-1	TRBD1	TRBJ1-1	TGCAGTGCTGACAGGGTCGCTGAAGCTTTCTTT	CSADRVAEAFF
NA	TRBV19	TRBD2	TRBJ2-1	TGTGCCAGTAGTATGGGACTAGCCCCCAATGAGCAGTTCTTC	CASSMGLAPNEQFF
NA	TRBV9	NA	TRBJ2-3	TGTGCCAGCAGCGTAGCGATCTGGCCCCTCACAGATACGCAGTATTTT	CASSVAIWPLTDTQYF